Below, 2 T cell receptor beta chains from the same sample are listed, as sequenced in a study of T-cell memory formation after mild COVID-19. MiXCR, run by TCRdb on the 5' RACE reads, gives a single entry per CDR3 protein. Of more than 400,000 distinct CDR3 sequences detected, over 15% appear once; the ten largest clones hold about 12%. Sample: PBMCs or a T cell subset sorted from them (not recorded which). These TCRs come from an adult woman who had mild COVID-19 (a few samples of this study predate the infection). Cell type and time point are not known.

This clonotype was found many times. This rearrangement joins TRBV7-2 to TRBJ1-2, with 8 positions matching TRBD1. V was clipped by 0 bases and J by 6 bases; unmatched bases: 3. Germline V gene data show CDR1 as SGHTA and CDR2 as FQGNSA. The CDR3 has 14 amino acids. CDR3 DNA sequence: TGTGCCAGCAGCTTAGCGGGACAGGCGAATGGCTACACCTTC. It specifies CASSLAGQANGYTF.

The gene calls are TRBV6-2 or TRBV6-3 and TRBJ2-6; D is ambiguous. The germline V gene has CDR1 MNHEY and CDR2 SVGEGT. The CDR3 runs to 14 residues. The V gene lost 8 bases and the J gene lost 2 bases, with 10 bases spanning the gap. The CDR3 protein is CASREDPGANVLTF. CDR3 sequence (DNA): TGTGCCAGCCGAGAGGACCCTGGGGCCAACGTCCTGACTTTC.